This paragraph covers one TCR beta chain sequence. Antigen specificity is unknown. From the reads, TCRdb called clonotypes with MiXCR, one entry per CDR3 protein. The data contain approximately 1,000,000 distinct CDR3 sequences, less than 35% of them seen just once; the ten biggest clones take up roughly 13%. This specimen comes from a study of T cell repertoires in cytomegalovirus infection. Study in general: As its CMV epitopes, the study selected recently identified HLA-C-restricted and well-studied HLA-B-restricted targets. Public TCR beta signatures provided an indication of both CMV infection and a matching HLA type. The study, taken as a whole, reports: Public TCR beta family frequency separated CMV-and-HLA carriers, including in an independent cohort. Dominating the ex vivo response were TCR beta clonotypes that were CMV-specific and HLA-C-restricted.

Germline-derived CDR1 and CDR2 are MNHEY and SVGEGT. This CDR3 region has 13 residues. Between the trimmed V and J ends, which lost 3 bases and 5 bases, there was a span of 10 bases. The clonotype comes from a human donor in good health (CMV status not recorded). Some clones in this sample may be carry-over from other donors' samples. The V gene is TRBV6-2 or TRBV6-3, the J gene TRBJ1-1; no clear D gene. The sample here was cultured CD8+ T cells from PBMCs, taken from culture after CMV antigen stimulation. The DNA of the CDR3 is TGTGCCAGCAGTTATCTCCGCCGGACTGAAGCTTTCTTT. Residues: CASSYLRRTEAFF.